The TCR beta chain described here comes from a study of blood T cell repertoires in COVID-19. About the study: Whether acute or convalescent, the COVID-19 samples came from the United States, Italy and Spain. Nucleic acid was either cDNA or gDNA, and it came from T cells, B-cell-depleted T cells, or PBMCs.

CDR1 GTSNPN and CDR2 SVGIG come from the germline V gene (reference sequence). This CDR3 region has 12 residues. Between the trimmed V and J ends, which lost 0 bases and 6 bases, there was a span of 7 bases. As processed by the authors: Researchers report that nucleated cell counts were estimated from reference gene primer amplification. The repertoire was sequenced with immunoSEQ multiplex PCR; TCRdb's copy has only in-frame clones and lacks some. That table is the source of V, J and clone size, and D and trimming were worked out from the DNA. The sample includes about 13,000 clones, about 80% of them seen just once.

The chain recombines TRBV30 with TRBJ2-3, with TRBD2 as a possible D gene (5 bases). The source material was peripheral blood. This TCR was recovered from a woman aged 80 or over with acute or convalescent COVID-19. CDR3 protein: CAWSVTGDTQYF. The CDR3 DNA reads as TGTGCCTGGAGTGTAACGGGGGATACGCAGTATTTT.